The T cell receptor beta chain described here comes from a study of identical twins. TCRdb independently ran MiXCR on the 5' RACE reads; one entry per CDR3 protein. The table lists hundreds of thousands of distinct CDR3 sequences, roughly 20% of them singletons. The ends were cut back, 4 bases at V and 4 bases at J, with 20 bases in the middle. This CDR3 has 16 amino acids. Looked up from germline, CDR1 is SGHRS and CDR2 is YFSETQ. These sequences were also reported in another study, on T cells expressing NK-cell markers. That report notes: CD3+CD56+NKG2C+, CD3+CD56+NKG2C- and CD3+CD56-NKG2C+ T cells, once sorted, supplied the TCR beta repertoires. Of eight sequenced donors, seven were HCMV-seropositive and one HCMV-seronegative. The HCMV specificity of the expanded NKG2C+ T cell clones stayed unresolved.

The specimen sequenced was PBMCs. This TCR derives from a woman younger than 30 in good health. The V call is TRBV5-1, the J call TRBJ1-2; D call uncertain. The CDR3 DNA is TGCGCCAGCAGCCACGAGAGGGCAGGTCGGGGCTATGGCTACACCTTC. Its protein product is CASSHERAGRGYGYTF.